This T cell receptor beta chain was sequenced for a study of cytomegalovirus exposure and HLA in healthy donors. The donors were members of the validation cohort comprising some 120 subjects, separate from the approximately 710-subject first cohort. TCRdb keeps only in-frame clones here, not all; method: immunoSEQ multiplex PCR. The sample holds 78,000 or so clones, 95% to 97% seen once. Germline loops: CDR1 MNHNS, CDR2 SASEGT. The CDR3 is 14 residues long. Losses at the gene ends were 9 bases for V and 1 base for J; bases not matched to a gene: 5. The receptor comes from a man younger than 30 in good health and CMV-seropositive. Input material: PBMCs. The V gene is TRBV6-1, the J gene TRBJ2-4; 8 bases map to TRBD1. CDR3 sequence (DNA): TGTGCCAGTTCGCAGGGGGCGGCCAAAAACATTCAGTACTTC. This sequence encodes CASSQGAAKNIQYF.